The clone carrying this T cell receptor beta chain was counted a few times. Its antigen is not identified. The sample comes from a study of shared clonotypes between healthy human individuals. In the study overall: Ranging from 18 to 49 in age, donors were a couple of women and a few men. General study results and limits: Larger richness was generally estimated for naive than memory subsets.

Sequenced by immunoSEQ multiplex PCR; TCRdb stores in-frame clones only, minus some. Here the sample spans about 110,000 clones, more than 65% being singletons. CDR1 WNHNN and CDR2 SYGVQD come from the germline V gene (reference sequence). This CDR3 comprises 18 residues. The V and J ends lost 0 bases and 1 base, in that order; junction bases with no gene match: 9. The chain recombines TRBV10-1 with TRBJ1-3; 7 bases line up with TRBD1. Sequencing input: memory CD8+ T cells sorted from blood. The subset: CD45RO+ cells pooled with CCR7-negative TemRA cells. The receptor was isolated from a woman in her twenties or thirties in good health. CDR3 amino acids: CASSESTGTAGSGNTIYF. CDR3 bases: TGCGCCAGCAGTGAGTCGACAGGGACTGCGGGATCTGGAAACACCATATATTTT.